This is a list of T cell receptor beta chains from one sample in a study of T cell responses to AZD1222 COVID-19 vaccine. The repertoire was sequenced with immunoSEQ multiplex PCR; TCRdb's copy has only in-frame clones and lacks some. Of more than 95,000 clones detected, 90% appear once; the ten largest clones hold roughly 7%. This specimen was peripheral blood, taken on day 0 of AZD1222 vaccination. These receptors were taken from an adult in good health. The CDR3 runs from the conserved cysteine through the conserved F or W. D genes are given only for firm matches. Size is omitted from some rows. Given values are once, few, many or a class for expanded clones.

TRBJ1-1 | . | TRBV25-1 | 14 | . | CASSEYHNQPEAFF | TGTGCCAGCAGTGAATATCACAATCAACCCGAAGCTTTCTTT
TRBJ2-1 | TRBD2 | TRBV2 | 17 | . | CASSEARERTRRNEQFF | TGTGCCAGCAGTGAAGCGCGGGAGCGGACAAGGAGAAATGAGCAGTTCTTC
TRBJ2-1 | TRBD2 | TRBV3-1/TRBV3-2 | 16 | . | CASSQKGFGGDNEQFF | TGTGCCAGCAGCCAGAAAGGGTTCGGGGGGGACAATGAGCAGTTCTTC
TRBJ2-2 | . | TRBV6-4 | 17 | . | CASSPRSGKANTGELFF | TGTGCCAGCAGTCCCCGTTCCGGGAAGGCGAACACCGGGGAGCTGTTTTTT
TRBJ2-7 | . | TRBV3-1/TRBV3-2 | 15 | . | CASGQWGGSPYEQYF | TGTGCCAGCGGTCAGTGGGGCGGGTCCCCCTACGAGCAGTACTTC
TRBJ2-1 | . | TRBV5-4 | 16 | . | CASSLSLEGTLLEQFF | TGTGCCAGCAGCTTGAGTCTAGAGGGGACCTTGTTGGAGCAGTTCTTC
TRBJ1-4 | . | TRBV18 | 14 | . | CASSQKTALEKLFF | TGTGCCAGCTCACAAAAGACAGCACTTGAAAAACTGTTTTTT
TRBJ2-7 | . | TRBV7-8 | 15 | . | CASSRGPGEDYEQYF | TGTGCCAGCAGCCGGGGCCCTGGCGAAGACTACGAGCAGTACTTC
TRBJ1-5 | . | TRBV9 | 13 | . | CASSAGGGQPQHF | TGTGCCAGCAGCGCCGGAGGGGGTCAGCCCCAGCATTTT
TRBJ1-6 | . | TRBV7-2 | 14 | once | CASSFGGQPSPLHF | TGTGCCAGCAGCTTCGGAGGTCAGCCGTCACCCCTCCACTTT
TRBJ1-5 | . | TRBV19 | 14 | . | CASSTEPTDQPQHF | TGTGCCAGTAGTACCGAACCGACGGATCAGCCCCAGCATTTT
TRBJ1-1 | . | TRBV10-3 | 13 | . | CAISDVTNTEAFF | TGTGCCATCAGTGACGTCACAAACACTGAAGCTTTCTTT
TRBJ2-5 | . | TRBV10-1 | 12 | . | CASSERGETQYF | TGCGCCAGCAGTGAGAGGGGAGAGACCCAGTACTTC
TRBJ2-1 | TRBD2 | TRBV5-1 | 15 | . | CASSFSLAGDNEQFF | TGCGCCAGCAGCTTCAGCCTAGCGGGGGACAATGAGCAGTTCTTC
TRBJ2-3 | . | TRBV5-5 | 13 | . | CASSFIRADTQYF | TGTGCCAGCAGCTTCATTCGGGCAGATACGCAGTATTTT
TRBJ2-7 | . | TRBV12-3/TRBV12-4 | 12 | . | CASRLKDGRGHF | TGTGCCAGCAGACTCAAGGACGGGAGAGGGCACTTC
TRBJ2-1 | . | TRBV7-9 | 12 | . | CASSSGYNEQFF | TGTGCCAGCAGCTCAGGGTACAATGAGCAGTTCTTC
TRBJ1-2 | . | TRBV6-6 | 12 | . | CASSYGQHGYTF | TGTGCCAGCAGTTACGGGCAGCATGGCTACACCTTC
TRBJ2-5 | . | TRBV7-9 | 16 | . | CASSSPDTPSQETQYF | TGTGCCAGCAGCTCCCCGGACACTCCCTCCCAAGAGACCCAGTACTTC
TRBJ1-5 | . | TRBV28 | 14 | . | CASSYWGAGQPQHF | TGTGCCAGCAGCTATTGGGGGGCCGGACAGCCCCAGCATTTT
TRBJ1-2 | TRBD1 | TRBV7-2 | 15 | . | CASSLWTGGNRRYTF | TGTGCCAGCAGCTTATGGACAGGTGGAAATAGGCGCTACACCTTC
TRBJ2-7 | TRBD1 | TRBV7-9 | 14 | . | CASSLETGVQEQYF | TGTGCCAGCAGCTTAGAGACAGGGGTTCAAGAGCAGTACTTC
TRBJ2-7 | . | TRBV6-5 | 11 | once | CASKVGLEQYF | TGTGCCAGCAAAGTGGGTTTAGAGCAGTACTTC
TRBJ2-3 | . | TRBV24-1 | 15 | . | CATSDRLHGPDTQYF | TGTGCCACCAGTGACAGGCTCCACGGGCCAGATACGCAGTATTTT
TRBJ2-5 | . | TRBV20-1 | 13 | . | CSASTDPRETQYF | TGCAGTGCTAGTACTGACCCTCGGGAGACCCAGTACTTC
TRBJ2-5 | TRBD1 | TRBV2 | 13 | . | CASSAGQGETQYF | TGTGCCAGCAGCGCTGGACAGGGAGAGACCCAGTACTTC
TRBJ2-6 | . | TRBV5-4 | 15 | . | CASSLGQSGANVLTF | TGTGCCAGCAGCTTAGGACAGTCTGGGGCCAACGTCCTGACTTTC
TRBJ2-2 | . | TRBV10-3 | 15 | . | CAISVSDENTGELFF | TGTGCCATCAGTGTTAGCGACGAGAACACCGGGGAGCTGTTTTTT
TRBJ1-1 | . | TRBV28 | 13 | . | CASSLPSNTEAFF | TGTGCCAGCAGTTTACCGTCGAACACTGAAGCTTTCTTT
TRBJ2-7 | . | TRBV21-1 | 11 | . | CASSQRYEQYF | TGTGCCAGCAGCCAGAGGTACGAGCAGTACTTC
TRBJ1-2 | . | TRBV19 | 12 | . | CASSISVYGYTF | TGTGCCAGTAGTATCTCGGTCTATGGCTACACCTTC
TRBJ2-1 | . | TRBV19 | 12 | few | CASSPTWNEQFF | TGTGCCAGTAGTCCCACGTGGAATGAGCAGTTCTTC
TRBJ2-7 | TRBD1 | TRBV5-1 | 14 | . | CASSFRDRSYEQYF | TGCGCCAGCAGCTTTCGGGACAGGAGCTACGAGCAGTACTTC
TRBJ2-5 | . | TRBV7-9 | 15 | . | CASSLTLPGEETQYF | TGTGCCAGCAGCTTAACACTCCCAGGGGAAGAGACCCAGTACTTC
TRBJ2-7 | TRBD2 | TRBV28 | 13 | once | CASSFAGAYEQYF | TGTGCCAGCAGTTTTGCGGGAGCCTACGAGCAGTACTTC
TRBJ2-1 | . | TRBV5-5 | 15 | . | CASSQTPGRYNEQFF | TGTGCCAGCAGCCAGACACCAGGACGGTACAATGAGCAGTTCTTC
TRBJ2-3 | TRBD1 | TRBV28 | 15 | . | CASGGPGQGTDTQYF | TGTGCCAGCGGGGGCCCGGGACAGGGGACAGATACGCAGTATTTT
TRBJ2-1 | . | TRBV30 | 11 | . | CAWSLATEQFF | TGTGCCTGGAGTTTGGCCACTGAGCAGTTCTTC
TRBJ2-1 | TRBD2 | TRBV27 | 16 | . | CASSFPPGLAYNEQFF | TGTGCCAGCAGTTTCCCGCCGGGACTAGCGTACAATGAGCAGTTCTTC
TRBJ2-1 | TRBD1 | TRBV11-3 | 18 | . | CASSLAAGGYGWDNEQFF | TGTGCCAGCAGCTTAGCGGCAGGGGGCTACGGATGGGACAATGAGCAGTTCTTC
TRBJ1-5 | TRBD1 | TRBV28 | 16 | . | CASSLRGQGANQPQHF | TGTGCCAGCAGTTTACGGGGACAGGGGGCCAATCAGCCCCAGCATTTT
TRBJ1-5 | . | TRBV3-1/TRBV3-2 | 14 | . | CASSQSGRNQPQHF | TGTGCCAGCAGCCAAAGTGGTAGGAATCAGCCCCAGCATTTT
TRBJ1-6 | . | TRBV27 | 13 | once | CASKWGFGSPLHF | TGTGCCAGCAAGTGGGGGTTCGGTTCACCCCTCCACTTT
TRBJ1-5 | . | TRBV11-2 | 13 | . | CASSLDGLQPQHF | TGTGCCAGCAGCTTAGACGGTCTGCAGCCCCAGCATTTT
TRBJ1-6 | . | TRBV4-1 | 16 | . | CASSQEEAAYNSPLHF | TGCGCCAGCAGCCAAGAGGAGGCGGCATATAATTCACCCCTCCACTTT
TRBJ2-3 | TRBD2 | TRBV28 | 22 | . | CASSLRWRSGKTSGIITDTQYF | TGTGCCAGCAGTTTACGTTGGAGGTCGGGAAAGACTAGCGGGATCATCACAGATACGCAGTATTTT
TRBJ2-1 | . | TRBV10-1 | 16 | . | CASSESRGGSYNEQFF | TGCGCCAGCAGTGAGTCCAGAGGAGGTTCGTACAATGAGCAGTTCTTC
TRBJ2-2 | TRBD1 | TRBV3-1/TRBV3-2 | 15 | once | CASKGQGASTGELFF | TGTGCCAGCAAAGGACAGGGGGCGAGTACCGGGGAGCTGTTTTTT
TRBJ1-5 | TRBD1 | TRBV7-2 | 12 | . | CASSRQGQPQHF | TGTGCCAGCAGCCGACAGGGACAGCCCCAGCATTTT
TRBJ1-1 | . | TRBV5-1 | 15 | . | CASSLGGFTKTEAFF | TGCGCCAGCAGCTTGGGTGGCTTTACGAAGACTGAAGCTTTCTTT
TRBJ2-1 | TRBD2 | TRBV10-2 | 15 | . | CASSELSSGEGEQFF | TGCGCCAGCAGTGAGCTGTCTAGCGGGGAGGGAGAGCAGTTCTTC
TRBJ2-1 | . | TRBV2 | 11 | . | CARGAWDEQFF | TGTGCCCGGGGGGCTTGGGATGAGCAGTTCTTC
TRBJ2-7 | . | TRBV5-1 | 14 | . | CASSLQEPGYEQYF | TGCGCCAGCAGCCTTCAGGAACCGGGCTACGAGCAGTACTTC
TRBJ1-1 | . | TRBV28 | 15 | . | CASSAVRRGRTEAFF | TGTGCCAGCAGTGCAGTAAGGAGGGGGAGGACTGAAGCTTTCTTT
TRBJ2-1 | . | TRBV28 | 11 | . | CASRYFNEQFF | TGTGCCAGCCGCTACTTCAATGAGCAGTTCTTC
TRBJ1-5 | . | TRBV6-5 | 12 | . | CAISGGGQPQHF | TGTGCCATTTCGGGTGGGGGCCAGCCCCAGCATTTT